Following are 25 T cell receptor beta chains from one sample sequenced in a study of T cell responses to AZD1222 COVID-19 vaccine. This table comes from immunoSEQ multiplex PCR, and its TCRdb copy is limited to in-frame clones, with some not included. The sample contains more than 150,000 clones, about nine tenths of which appear only once. This specimen was peripheral blood, taken on day 0 of MenACWY control vaccination. These TCRs come from an adult in good health.

The chain has TRBV6-1 and TRBJ2-4; 8 bases fit TRBD1. The V gene end was trimmed by 3 bases and the J gene end by 0 bases; junction bases not matched to a gene: 4. This CDR3 contains 16 residues. The germline V gene encodes CDR1 MNHNS and CDR2 SASEGT. CDR3 bases: TGTGCCAGCAGTGAGCGGACAGGGATAGCCAAAAACATTCAGTACTTC. Its protein is CASSERTGIAKNIQYF.

The CDR3 reads CASTTSAYNEQFF. DNA for the CDR3: TGTGCCAGCACCACTAGCGCCTACAATGAGCAGTTCTTC. The J gene is TRBJ2-1, the V gene TRBV6-5; 7 positions agree with TRBD2. The trim removed 7 bases at V and 2 bases at J, leaving 2 bases unmatched. In germline, CDR1 is MNHEY, CDR2 SVGAGI. CDR3 length: 13 amino acids.

The chain employs TRBV5-1 and TRBJ1-6, with TRBD1 matching 9 bases. Germline CDR1 and CDR2: SGHRS and YFSETQ. The CDR3 extends over 14 amino acids. V lost 5 bases, J lost 10 bases, and 7 bases stayed unmatched. The CDR3 here is CASRTSQGASPLHF. In DNA, the CDR3 is TGCGCCAGCAGGACGTCACAGGGGGCCTCACCCCTCCACTTT.

This clone was seen just once. The chain is built from TRBV7-8 and TRBJ2-3, with 8 bases aligning to TRBD2. Germline lookup yields CDR1 SGHVS and CDR2 FQNEAQ. The CDR3 is 15 residues long. The junction had 9 bases not matched to a gene; V was cut back by 5 bases and J by 5 bases. The CDR3 loop reads CASSPTGGNQDTQYF. The CDR3 nucleotides are TGTGCCAGCAGCCCGACGGGAGGGAATCAAGATACGCAGTATTTT. Full variable domain (missing parts from reference TRBV7-8 and TRBJ2-3): GAGVSQSPRYKVAKRGQDVALRCDPISGHVSLFWYQQALGQGPEFLTYFQNEAQLDKSGLPSDRFFAERPEGSVSTLKIQRTQQEDSAVYLCASSPTGGNQDTQYFGPGTRLTVL.

The chain uses TRBV18 and TRBJ1-4; D is possibly TRBD1 (5 bases). The CDR3 length is 16 residues. Trimming removed 1 base at V and 4 bases at J, with 13 bases between. Germline lookup yields CDR1 KGHSH and CDR2 LQKENI. CDR3: CASSPQGPPSNEKLFF. CDR3 bases: TGTGCCAGCTCACCACAGGGGCCACCCAGTAATGAAAAACTGTTTTTT.

J is TRBJ2-3 and V is TRBV7-3, with 13 bases identical to TRBD2. J gave up 10 bases and V 4 bases, and 5 bases lay outside the gene matches. The CDR3 length is 14 residues. From germline, CDR1 is SGHTA and CDR2 FQGTGA. The CDR3 nucleotides are TGTGCCAGCAGCTCGGGGACTAGCGGGAAGGCGCAGTATTTT. It codes for CASSSGTSGKAQYF. Supplemented by reference TRBV7-3 and TRBJ2-3, the full variable domain reads GAGVSQTPSNKVTEKGKYVELRCDPISGHTALYWYRQSLGQGPEFLIYFQGTGAADDSGLPNDRFFAVRPEGSVSTLKIQRTERGDSAVYLCASSSGTSGKAQYFGPGTRLTVL.

The genes are TRBV15 and TRBJ2-1; D possibly matches TRBD1 or TRBD2 (5 bases each). The CDR3 runs 13 residues. V was pared by 1 base and J by 9 bases, with 10 bases between. The V gene's germline CDR1 is LNHNV and CDR2 YYDKDF (reference sequence). This CDR3 reads CATSRVGRVEQFF. The CDR3 DNA is TGTGCCACCAGCAGAGTGGGGCGGGTTGAGCAGTTCTTC.

The V call is TRBV6-1, the J call TRBJ2-2; D may be TRBD2 (5 bases). Trimming pared 7 bases from V and 1 base from J, leaving 13 bases between. There are 15 residues in the CDR3. Looked up from germline, CDR1 is MNHNS and CDR2 is SASEGT. The CDR3 DNA reads TGTGCCAGCACCCAACGGGAAGTGAACACCGGGGAGCTGTTTTTT. It translates to CASTQREVNTGELFF.

The gene calls are TRBV6-5 and TRBJ2-7; 7 bases line up with TRBD1. J gave up 9 bases and V 4 bases, and 12 bases lay outside the gene matches. CDR1 is MNHEY and CDR2 is SVGAGI in the germline V gene. This CDR3 is built from 14 residues. The CDR3 sequence: CASSSSPPNRGQYF. The CDR3, as DNA: TGTGCCAGCAGTTCCAGCCCCCCCAACAGGGGGCAGTACTTC.

This chain connects TRBV7-3 to TRBJ2-5, with TRBD2 as a possible D gene (5 bases). This CDR3 has 15 residues. The V gene lost 3 bases and the J gene lost 4 bases, with 15 bases spanning the gap. CDR1 is SGHTA and CDR2 is FQGTGA in the germline V gene. In DNA form, the CDR3 reads TGTGCCAGCAGCTTGTTGGACGGGGTGGGAGAGACCCAGTACTTC. This sequence encodes CASSLLDGVGETQYF. Together with reference TRBV7-3 and TRBJ2-5, the CDR3 gives the full variable domain: GAGVSQTPSNKVTEKGKYVELRCDPISGHTALYWYRQSLGQGPEFLIYFQGTGAADDSGLPNDRFFAVRPEGSVSTLKIQRTERGDSAVYLCASSLLDGVGETQYFGPGTRLLVL.

V and J are TRBV5-1 and TRBJ2-3; the D gene is possibly TRBD1 (5 bases). Germline V gene data show CDR1 as SGHRS and CDR2 as YFSETQ. The CDR3 runs 13 residues. The V gene lost 5 bases and the J gene lost 2 bases, with 9 bases spanning the gap. CDR3: CASSSGSTDTQYF. DNA of the CDR3: TGCGCCAGCAGTTCAGGGTCCACAGATACGCAGTATTTT.

In this sample, this clone turned up a few times. The chain recombines TRBV7-2 with TRBJ1-5, with D possibly being TRBD1 (5 bases). V lost 5 bases to trimming and J lost 4 bases, with 15 bases between them. Germline V gene lookup returns CDR1 SGHTA and CDR2 FQGNSA. The CDR3 has 15 amino acids. The CDR3 sequence is CASSAGTGGNQPQHF. DNA for the CDR3: TGTGCCAGCAGCGCCGGGACGGGGGGAAATCAGCCCCAGCATTTT.

This clone was observed once. This rearrangement joins TRBV29-1 to TRBJ1-4; D might be TRBD1 (6 bases). CDR3 length: 13 amino acids. The V gene lost 6 bases and the J gene lost 6 bases, with 14 bases spanning the gap. Per the germline V gene, CDR1 is SQVTM and CDR2 is ANQGSEA. CDR3 sequence: CSVKTTGYEKLFF. The CDR3 coding sequence is TGCAGCGTCAAGACTACAGGGTATGAAAAACTGTTTTTT.

CDR3 sequence (DNA): TGTGCCAGCAGCTTGGCAGTAAGGACTAGCGGGAGCTATGAGCAGTTCTTC. It specifies CASSLAVRTSGSYEQFF. The genes are TRBV5-4 and TRBJ2-1, with 13 bases aligning to TRBD2. Looked up from germline, CDR1 is SGHNT and CDR2 is YYREEE (reference sequence). V lost 0 bases, J lost 8 bases, and 8 bases stayed unmatched. The CDR3 spans 17 residues.

The V and J genes are TRBV28 and TRBJ2-7, with 12 bases aligning to TRBD2. The germline V gene encodes CDR1 MDHEN and CDR2 SYDVKM. J lost 6 bases, V lost 6 bases, and 9 bases had no gene match. CDR3 length: 15 residues. This chain's CDR3 is CASRPLAGGYGEQYF. In nucleotides, the CDR3 is TGTGCCAGCAGGCCCCTAGCGGGAGGGTACGGCGAGCAGTACTTC.

This chain joins TRBV5-4 and TRBJ2-1; possible D gene TRBD1, 5 bases. Between the trimmed V and J ends, which lost 0 bases and 6 bases, there was a span of 13 bases. The CDR3 loop spans 15 amino acids. The germline CDR1 and CDR2 sequences are SGHNT and YYREEE (reference sequence). CDR3 nucleotides: TGTGCCAGCAGCTTGGAGGGGCCTTTAGGCAATGAGCAGTTCTTC. Protein: CASSLEGPLGNEQFF.

On this clone: Different DNA sequences within this sample yield the same CDR3. The chain employs TRBV19 and TRBJ2-1; 7 bases map to TRBD1. With 8 bases clipped from V and 0 bases from J, the junction kept 7 bases outside the gene matches. Germline V gives CDR1 LNHDA, CDR2 SQIVND (reference sequence). The CDR3 extends over 15 amino acids. The CDR3: CASRPDRSSYNEQFF. In DNA, the CDR3 is TGTGCCAGTCGTCCGGACAGGAGCTCCTACAATGAGCAGTTCTTC.

The chain joins TRBV7-9 to TRBJ2-1, with D unclear. This CDR3 has 13 residues. V lost 1 base, J lost 6 bases, and 7 bases lay in between. The germline V gene encodes CDR1 SEHNR and CDR2 FQNEAQ (reference sequence). The CDR3 loop is CASSLVTANEQFF. DNA of the CDR3: TGTGCCAGCAGCTTAGTTACGGCCAATGAGCAGTTCTTC.

The V call is TRBV19, the J call TRBJ2-7; 9 positions agree with TRBD1. The V segment lost 5 bases and the J segment 2 bases; nucleotides outside the gene matches: 4. The CDR3 is 14 amino acids. CDR1 LNHDA and CDR2 SQIVND come from the germline V gene (reference sequence). The CDR3 DNA sequence: TGTGCCAGTAGTTTCGGGGACAGGGCCTACGAGCAGTACTTC. It is translated as CASSFGDRAYEQYF.

This chain joins TRBV6-5 and TRBJ2-7, with D hard to call. V was clipped by 2 bases and J by 3 bases, with 8 bases between them. Per germline, CDR1 MNHEY and CDR2 SVGAGI. The CDR3 runs 13 residues. CDR3 bases: TGTGCCAGCAGTTACCCCCCGGGCTACGAGCAGTACTTC. Translated: CASSYPPGYEQYF.

V is TRBV6-2 or TRBV6-3 and J is TRBJ2-3, with TRBD1 matching 10 bases. Germline CDR1 is MNHEY and CDR2 is SVGEGT. V dropped 5 bases and J dropped 4; count of bases not matched to a gene: 6. CDR3 length equals 15 residues. The CDR3 DNA is TGTGCCAGCAGTGAGCCGGGACAGGGGTCAGATACGCAGTATTTT. Its protein is CASSEPGQGSDTQYF.

This rearrangement joins TRBV9 to TRBJ2-7; maybe TRBD2 (6 bases). V lost 3 bases and J 7 bases, leaving 17 bases between the germline ends. The CDR3 runs to 14 residues. Germline values: CDR1 SGDLS, CDR2 YYNGEE. CDR3 residues: CASSGGDHPGEQYF. CDR3 bases: TGTGCCAGCAGCGGGGGGGACCACCCCGGGGAGCAGTACTTC.

The chain links TRBV9 to TRBJ2-1; D ambiguous. V lost 3 bases to trimming and J lost 0 bases, with 7 bases between them. Per germline, CDR1 SGDLS and CDR2 YYNGEE. The CDR3 length is 14 residues. As DNA, the CDR3 is TGTGCCAGCAGCGAGCTCGTCTCCTACAATGAGCAGTTCTTC. Amino acid sequence: CASSELVSYNEQFF.

The gene calls are TRBV28 and TRBJ1-5; no clear D. CDR3 size: 16 residues. Trimming removed 7 bases at V and 6 bases at J, with 22 bases between. In germline, CDR1 is MDHEN, CDR2 SYDVKM. In DNA, the CDR3 is TGTGCCAGCACCCCGACCGGGCAGCTTTGGGGTCAGCCCCAGCATTTT. Translated: CASTPTGQLWGQPQHF.

This clone was recorded only once. The V call is TRBV7-9, the J call TRBJ1-4, with 7 bases aligning to TRBD1. With 5 bases clipped from V and 4 bases from J, the junction kept 7 bases outside the gene matches. Germline assignment: CDR1 SEHNR and CDR2 FQNEAQ (reference sequence). The CDR3 runs to 15 residues. Written as DNA, the CDR3 is TGTGCCAGCAGCCGGACGGGACAGATTAATGAAAAACTGTTTTTT. This translates into CASSRTGQINEKLFF.